Below, one T cell receptor beta chain is given with its context. The sample originates from a study of blood T cell repertoires in COVID-19. About the study: Specimens from acute and convalescent COVID-19 originated in the United States, Italy and Spain.

The CDR3 runs to 13 residues. Germline CDR1 SGHNT, CDR2 YYREEE (reference sequence). Deletions cut 7 bases from V and 3 bases from J, with 13 bases between. Generated by immunoSEQ multiplex PCR, the TCRdb table keeps only in-frame clones and is missing some. The sample holds approximately 90,000 clones; around nine tenths are singletons and the top ten take roughly 3.5%. The sequenced sample was peripheral blood. The V gene is TRBV5-4, the J gene TRBJ1-1; D gene unclear. The receptor was isolated from a woman in her seventies with acute or convalescent COVID-19. The CDR3 here is CASRYRRDTEAFF. DNA for the CDR3: TGTGCCAGCCGCTACCGACGGGACACTGAAGCTTTCTTT.